The rows below give T cell receptor beta chains drawn from one sample of a study of spatial heterogeneity in lung cancer. MiXCR was run by TCRdb on the 5' RACE reads, yielding one entry per CDR3 protein. The sample lists about 100,000 distinct CDR3 sequences, roughly 19% occurring once. This specimen was PBMCs, taken at follow-up. Every receptor here comes from a male donor with early-stage non-small cell lung cancer. Each CDR3 is given with its conserved first and last residue.

V: TRBV20-1
CDR3: CSARGTDTQYF

V: TRBV15
CDR3: CATSSDRGYHEQYF

V: TRBV11-2
CDR3: CASSLMSNQPQHF

V: TRBV5-1
CDR3: CASSPYTGGTDTQYF

V: TRBV7-8
CDR3: CASSPTPSYEQYF

V: TRBV9
CDR3: CASSPPVNTEAFF

V: TRBV23-1
CDR3: CASRETGTATYSNQPQHF

V: TRBV12-3/TRBV12-4
CDR3: CASRGTSGRIYEQFF

V: TRBV12-3/TRBV12-4
CDR3: CASSFGDRANEKLFF

V: TRBV2
CDR3: CASSAGTREDEQFF

V: TRBV2
CDR3: CASSDDSNTEAFF

V: TRBV12-3/TRBV12-4
CDR3: CASSQTGTSYEQYF

V: TRBV4-3
CDR3: CASSQGTGYSTDTQYF

V: TRBV20-1
CDR3: CSARDLDRGRDEQFF

V: TRBV30
CDR3: CAWTDPVTGYNSPLHF

V: TRBV5-1
CDR3: CASSPNRQGDGYTF

V: TRBV29-1
CDR3: CSVEGGSGANVLTF

V: TRBV11-2
CDR3: CASSSGLAGVGEQFF

V: TRBV3-1
CDR3: CASSHRDREGDTQYF

V: TRBV9
CDR3: CASSGLAGGLGTGELFF

V: TRBV4-3
CDR3: CASSQDSGGENIQYF

V: TRBV7-6
CDR3: CASSSFRKGNEQFF

V: TRBV20-1
CDR3: CSAREVEKTQYF

V: TRBV5-1
CDR3: CASSLLVGSVNEQFF

V: TRBV6-2/TRBV6-3
CDR3: CASSPNRVLAKNIQYF

V: TRBV3-1
CDR3: CASSQYGQGNTEAFF

V: TRBV30
CDR3: CAWGTGRTEAFF

V: TRBV11-2
CDR3: CASSLSGRPTGELFF

V: TRBV5-4
CDR3: CASSQPTDYYGYTF

V: TRBV7-9
CDR3: CASSFEYTEAFF

V: TRBV12-3/TRBV12-4
CDR3: CASRGLTSYEQYF

V: TRBV29-1
CDR3: CSVYRGLGYTF

V: TRBV20-1
CDR3: CSARARRAGTYNEQFF

V: TRBV5-1
CDR3: CASSLELGGGAETEQYF

V: TRBV6-2/TRBV6-3
CDR3: CASSAGTLPSNQPQHF

V: TRBV7-2
CDR3: CASSLVPWGEAFF

V: TRBV20-1
CDR3: CSATQGLAGAFADTQYF

V: TRBV7-8
CDR3: CASSFRTVTSGSGELFF

V: TRBV24-1
CDR3: CATSDPRLQGSSTDTQYF

V: TRBV9
CDR3: CASSVLAGTDTQYF

V: TRBV30
CDR3: CAWNGQGRVGGELFF